The rows below give T cell receptor beta chains drawn from one sample of a study of neurological immune-mediated disorders. TCRdb re-derived calls from the 5' RACE reads in MiXCR, one entry per CDR3 protein. The sample yields some 70,000 distinct CDR3 sequences, 3% to 4% seen once. Sequencing was carried out using PBMCs. The receptors were sampled from a man in his forties with multiple sclerosis. Both conserved end residues are part of each CDR3. D genes are given only for firm matches. Some rows have no size entry. The others give once, few or many, or a class for an expanded clone.

v_call	j_call	clone_size	d_call	cdr3_aa	cdr3_nt
TRBV7-2	TRBJ2-1	many	.	CASSRSQDNEQFF	TGTGCCAGCAGCCGATCTCAGGACAATGAGCAGTTCTTC
TRBV20-1	TRBJ1-2	many	.	CSARDLDYGYTF	TGCAGTGCTAGAGATCTAGACTATGGCTACACCTTC
TRBV29-1	TRBJ2-3	many	.	CSVQSGDTQYF	TGCAGCGTTCAAAGCGGAGATACGCAGTATTTT
TRBV5-1	TRBJ2-7	many	.	CASSLVLGNHFSYEQYF	TGCGCCAGCAGCTTAGTACTCGGGAATCATTTCTCCTACGAGCAGTACTTC
TRBV20-1	TRBJ2-1	many	TRBD2	CSAGGREGYYEQFF	TGCAGTGCCGGGGGGCGGGAGGGCTACTATGAGCAGTTCTTC
TRBV20-1	TRBJ2-7	many	TRBD2	CSAPNLAGNSYEQYF	TGCAGTGCTCCGAATTTAGCGGGGAACTCCTACGAGCAGTACTTC
TRBV5-5	TRBJ2-4	many	.	CASSTQEAKNIQYF	TGTGCCAGCAGCACCCAGGAGGCCAAAAACATTCAGTACTTC
TRBV9	TRBJ2-1	.	.	CAGSGLQAPDSSYNEQFF	TGTGCCGGTAGCGGCCTGCAAGCCCCCGACAGCTCCTACAATGAGCAGTTCTTC
TRBV20-1	TRBJ2-3	many	.	CSAIGGGYTDTQYF	TGCAGTGCTATAGGGGGGGGGTACACAGATACGCAGTATTTT
TRBV5-1	TRBJ2-7	many	TRBD2	CASSFGLAGTRSSYEQYF	TGCGCCAGCAGCTTCGGACTAGCGGGAACTAGGAGCTCCTACGAGCAGTACTTC
TRBV7-9	TRBJ2-2	few	.	CASSQLRLAANTGELFF	TGTGCCAGCAGCCAGCTAAGGCTGGCAGCGAACACCGGGGAGCTGTTTTTT
TRBV5-1	TRBJ1-1	many	TRBD1	CASSSRTGGEEAFF	TGCGCCAGCAGCTCTCGGACAGGGGGGGAAGAAGCTTTCTTT
TRBV20-1	TRBJ1-2	many	TRBD1	CSASAGTVSFGYTF	TGCAGTGCTAGCGCCGGGACAGTCTCCTTTGGCTACACCTTC
TRBV20-1	TRBJ2-1	many	TRBD1	CSAGGQVDEQFF	TGCAGTGCTGGCGGACAGGTAGATGAGCAGTTCTTC
TRBV20-1	TRBJ2-5	many	.	CSAEVGAYETQYF	TGCAGTGCCGAGGTGGGGGCGTACGAGACCCAGTACTTC
TRBV25-1	TRBJ2-2	many	.	CASSPSTGSFVDTGELFF	TGTGCCAGCAGTCCCAGCACAGGATCCTTCGTGGACACCGGGGAGCTGTTTTTT
TRBV10-2	TRBJ1-2	many	.	CASGLEGSGYTF	TGCGCCAGCGGACTTGAGGGGTCGGGCTACACCTTC
TRBV6-2/TRBV6-3	TRBJ1-6	many	TRBD1	CASRTRTGESPLHF	TGTGCCAGCAGGACCAGGACAGGGGAATCACCCCTCCACTTT
TRBV7-2	TRBJ1-4	many	.	CASSFFNEKLFF	TGTGCCAGCAGCTTCTTTAATGAAAAACTGTTTTTT
TRBV15	TRBJ2-1	many	TRBD2	CATSRDGRDEQFF	TGTGCCACCAGCAGAGATGGGAGGGATGAGCAGTTCTTC
TRBV7-9	TRBJ2-7	many	.	CASSFGLGGTYEQYF	TGTGCCAGCAGTTTCGGGTTGGGCGGAACCTACGAGCAGTACTTC
TRBV9	TRBJ2-7	many	TRBD2	CASSGLAGVGEQYF	TGTGCCAGCAGCGGACTAGCGGGAGTAGGGGAGCAGTACTTC
TRBV5-1	TRBJ2-1	many	TRBD2	CASSPPERGYNEQFF	TGCGCCAGCAGCCCTCCTGAGCGGGGCTACAATGAGCAGTTCTTC
TRBV5-1	TRBJ1-2	many	TRBD1	CASSAGTGGYGYTF	TGCGCCAGCAGTGCGGGGACAGGGGGCTATGGCTACACCTTC
TRBV30	TRBJ2-4	.	TRBD2	CAWSVSSGRGNIQYF	TGTGCCTGGAGTGTATCCAGCGGGAGGGGAAACATTCAGTACTTC
TRBV18	TRBJ2-5	many	.	CASSPIASSETQYF	TGTGCCAGCTCACCAATAGCGTCGTCAGAGACCCAGTACTTC
TRBV7-8	TRBJ2-5	many	TRBD2	CASSSSSGGGQTQYF	TGTGCCAGCAGCTCTTCTAGCGGGGGCGGGCAGACCCAGTACTTC
TRBV7-2	TRBJ2-3	many	.	CASSLVGASTDTQYF	TGTGCCAGCAGCTTAGTTGGGGCCTCCACAGATACGCAGTATTTT
TRBV20-1	TRBJ1-6	many	TRBD1	CSAAQGASPLHF	TGCAGTGCAGCTCAGGGGGCTTCACCCCTCCACTTT
TRBV18	TRBJ2-7	.	.	CASSPSGLAYEQYF	TGTGCCAGCTCACCCTCGGGACTGGCCTACGAGCAGTACTTC
TRBV7-9	TRBJ2-2	many	.	CASSFSTGELFF	TGTGCCAGCAGCTTTAGCACCGGGGAGCTGTTTTTT
TRBV24-1	TRBJ2-1	many	TRBD1	CATSAAGQGINEQFF	TGTGCCACCAGTGCCGCGGGACAGGGAATCAATGAGCAGTTCTTC
TRBV20-1	TRBJ1-2	many	TRBD1	CSARDRQGGYGYTF	TGCAGTGCTAGAGATCGACAGGGTGGCTATGGCTACACCTTC
TRBV5-1	TRBJ2-6	many	.	CASSLAVLGDSGANVLTF	TGCGCCAGCAGCTTGGCCGTTCTGGGGGATTCTGGGGCCAACGTCCTGACTTTC
TRBV15	TRBJ2-7	many	.	CATSRETGREQYF	TGTGCCACCAGCAGAGAAACAGGGAGGGAGCAGTACTTC
TRBV7-9	TRBJ1-2	many	.	CASSPRAARANYGYTF	TGTGCCAGCAGCCCTCGAGCGGCGCGAGCTAACTATGGCTACACCTTC
TRBV7-9	TRBJ1-2	many	.	CASSLAVREGYTF	TGTGCCAGCAGCTTAGCGGTTCGGGAGGGCTACACCTTC
TRBV20-1	TRBJ1-4	many	.	CSASPGAGALEKLFF	TGCAGTGCTAGCCCCGGGGCGGGAGCGCTTGAAAAACTGTTTTTT
TRBV19	TRBJ1-4	many	.	CASSIDPVAATNEKLFF	TGTGCCAGTAGTATAGATCCTGTGGCTGCAACTAATGAAAAACTGTTTTTT
TRBV2	TRBJ2-6	many	.	CASSSGHRSGANVLTF	TGTGCCAGCAGCTCAGGGCATCGCTCTGGGGCCAACGTCCTGACTTTC
TRBV20-1	TRBJ2-1	many	.	CSARDWAGPSSYNEQFF	TGCAGTGCTAGAGACTGGGCGGGCCCTAGCTCCTACAATGAGCAGTTCTTC
TRBV24-1	TRBJ2-1	medium-sized	TRBD2	CATSDSGTSGINEQFF	TGTGCCACCAGTGACTCCGGGACTAGCGGGATCAATGAGCAGTTCTTC
TRBV12-3/TRBV12-4	TRBJ1-5	.	.	CASSLTGNSNQHQHF	TGTGCCAGCAGCCTTACAGGGAACAGCAATCAGCACCAGCATTTT
TRBV5-1	TRBJ2-6	many	.	CASSGTGTVIPTLNVLTF	TGCGCCAGCAGCGGAACCGGGACCGTTATCCCCACCCTCAACGTCCTGACTTTC
TRBV7-9	TRBJ2-5	many	.	CASSPLEKYQETQYF	TGTGCCAGCAGCCCATTGGAAAAGTACCAAGAGACCCAGTACTTC
TRBV2	TRBJ2-7	.	.	CASRTSVGGAETYEQYF	TGTGCCAGCAGGACTAGTGTCGGGGGCGCCGAGACCTACGAGCAGTACTTC
TRBV29-1	TRBJ1-4	many	.	CGGADEKLFF	TGTGGGGGAGCGGATGAAAAACTGTTTTTT
TRBV12-3/TRBV12-4	TRBJ1-2	many	TRBD1	CASSPSSGTGPGYTF	TGTGCCAGCAGTCCCTCCTCCGGGACAGGGCCTGGCTACACCTTC
TRBV6-5	TRBJ1-1	many	TRBD1	CASSLTRQGRESNTEAFF	TGTGCCAGCAGTTTGACGCGACAGGGGCGGGAGTCGAACACTGAAGCTTTCTTT
TRBV5-6	TRBJ2-7	many	TRBD1	CASSLTGEDYEQYF	TGTGCCAGCAGCTTGACAGGGGAAGACTACGAGCAGTACTTC
TRBV6-5	TRBJ2-1	.	.	CASSRSGYYNEQFF	TGTGCCAGCAGTCGTAGCGGATACTACAATGAGCAGTTCTTC
TRBV24-1	TRBJ2-1	many	.	CATGGPLNNEQFF	TGTGCCACCGGGGGACCCCTCAACAATGAGCAGTTCTTC
TRBV27	TRBJ1-2	.	.	CASSLRQSYGYTF	TGTGCCAGCAGTTTGAGACAATCCTATGGCTACACCTTC
TRBV7-9	TRBJ1-4	many	.	CASSLSPTNEKLFF	TGTGCCAGCAGCTTAAGTCCGACTAATGAAAAACTGTTTTTT
TRBV3-1	TRBJ1-2	few	.	CASSQESVSGNPYYDYTF	TGTGCCAGCAGCCAAGAGAGTGTCTCGGGGAACCCGTACTATGACTACACCTTC